Listed below are T cell receptor beta chains from one sample, sequenced in a study of T cells in Graves' hyperthyroidism and ophthalmopathy. TCRdb itself ran the multiplex PCR reads through MiXCR, one entry per CDR3 protein. This table has more than 500,000 distinct CDR3 sequences, roughly 15% appearing once. Sequencing used blood. Receptor source: a woman aged 25-40 years with Graves' ophthalmopathy. Both conserved end residues are part of each CDR3. The D gene is left open where the match is weak. The size of a clone is reported for some rows only, either as once, few or many, or as a class for expanded clones.

d_gene: TRBD1; j_gene: TRBJ2-1; abundance: .; len: 16; v_gene: TRBV19; CDR3nt: TGTGCCAGTAGTTTCGGGACAGGGGGCATCTACAATGAGCAGTTCTTC; CDR3aa: CASSFGTGGIYNEQFF
d_gene: TRBD1; j_gene: TRBJ1-4; abundance: few; len: 14; v_gene: TRBV20-1; CDR3nt: TGCAGTGCGAAAACCGGGACAGGGCGTGAAAAACTGTTTTTT; CDR3aa: CSAKTGTGREKLFF
d_gene: .; j_gene: TRBJ2-3; abundance: .; len: 13; v_gene: TRBV20-1; CDR3nt: TGCAGTGCTAGAAGGCAGGGTCCAGATACGCAGTATTTT; CDR3aa: CSARRQGPDTQYF
d_gene: TRBD2; j_gene: TRBJ2-2; abundance: .; len: 16; v_gene: TRBV7-2; CDR3nt: TGTGCCAGCAGCCCGACTAGCGGGAGCTACACCGGGGAGCTGTTTTTT; CDR3aa: CASSPTSGSYTGELFF
d_gene: .; j_gene: TRBJ1-3; abundance: .; len: 16; v_gene: TRBV19; CDR3nt: TGTGCCAGCCGAAGTCGAGAGGGGAGAGGTGGAAACACCATATATTTT; CDR3aa: CASRSREGRGGNTIYF
d_gene: TRBD2; j_gene: TRBJ2-7; abundance: .; len: 12; v_gene: TRBV29-1; CDR3nt: TGCAGCGCCTCTGCTAGCGGCTACGGGCAGTACTTC; CDR3aa: CSASASGYGQYF
d_gene: .; j_gene: TRBJ1-1; abundance: many; len: 15; v_gene: TRBV2; CDR3nt: TGTGCCAGCAGTGATGGGACCCGGATGAACACTGAAGCTTTCTTT; CDR3aa: CASSDGTRMNTEAFF
d_gene: TRBD2; j_gene: TRBJ2-1; abundance: many; len: 14; v_gene: TRBV20-1; CDR3nt: TGCAGTGCGAAAGGGGCGGGAGCTTACAATGAGCAGTTCTTC; CDR3aa: CSAKGAGAYNEQFF
d_gene: TRBD2; j_gene: TRBJ2-7; abundance: .; len: 16; v_gene: TRBV9; CDR3nt: TGTGCCAGCAGCTCCCGTGGGACTAGCGGAACCTACGAGCAGTACTTC; CDR3aa: CASSSRGTSGTYEQYF
d_gene: TRBD2; j_gene: TRBJ2-3; abundance: .; len: 15; v_gene: TRBV7-2; CDR3nt: TGTGCCAGCAGCTTAGGGCGGGAGGGACTTGGAACGCAGTATTTT; CDR3aa: CASSLGREGLGTQYF